The 2 T cell receptor beta chains below all came from one sample that was sequenced in a study of graft-versus-host responses after intestinal transplantation. Sequencing used immunoSEQ multiplex PCR; TCRdb keeps in-frame clones, though not all of them. This table has about 7,200 clones, more than 30% appearing once. The sequencing here drew on alloreactive CD4+ T cells from a mixed lymphocyte reaction culture, taken before transplantation. Subset noted: CFSE-low proliferating T cells sorted from approximately 6-day pre-transplant mixed lymphocyte reaction (GvH or HvG direction). The origin of the receptors is a human patient who was an organ donor for intestinal transplantation.

Only a few counts were recorded for this clone. The chain is built from TRBV19 and TRBJ1-2; tentative D call: TRBD1 (6 bases). The length of the CDR3 is 16 residues. The germline V and J ends were trimmed by 2 bases and 3 bases, with 16 bases remaining between them. From germline, CDR1 is LNHDA and CDR2 SQIVND (reference sequence). CDR3 sequence: CASSISRTDLYYGYTF. The DNA of the CDR3 is TGTGCCAGTAGTATATCTAGGACAGATCTTTACTATGGCTACACCTTC.

This clone was counted a few times. The chain links TRBV19 to TRBJ1-1; D is possibly TRBD1 (5 bases). The CDR3 runs to 13 residues. The ends were cut back, 5 bases at V and 2 bases at J, with 9 bases in the middle. The germline CDR1 and CDR2 sequences are LNHDA and SQIVND (reference sequence). This CDR3 is CASSSRVNTEAFF. In nucleotides, the CDR3 is TGTGCCAGTAGTTCCAGGGTAAACACTGAAGCTTTCTTT.